The entry below gives a single T cell receptor beta chain sequence along with its context. Its antigen is still unknown. After template switching added a universal primer site, the resulting cDNA carried unique molecular identifiers. TCRdb redid the calling of the 5' RACE reads with MiXCR, one entry per CDR3 protein. The table shows 460,000 or so distinct CDR3 sequences, with 13% to 15% occurring only once. These data are taken from a study of identical twins. Findings and caveats of the study: Without tracking the same donors, conclusions rested on cross-sectional statistical analysis. Out-of-frame alpha sequences common to twins exhibited a surplus of low generation probability.

Germline V gives CDR1 DFQATT, CDR2 SNEGSKA (reference sequence). Trimming took 2 bases from V and 3 from J, leaving 8 bases between them. The CDR3 is made up of 12 amino acids. The same data also went into a second study, on yellow fever vaccine responses in identical twins.

The chain links TRBV20-1 to TRBJ2-7, with a tentative D call TRBD1 (5 bases). This sequence was found in a woman younger than 35 in good health. What was sequenced was CD4+ T cells sorted from blood. The CDR3 sequence: CSARRQNYEQYF. As DNA, the CDR3 is TGCAGTGCTAGACGACAGAACTACGAGCAGTACTTC.